This paragraph covers one TCR beta chain sequence. Its antigen is not identified. 60 Vbeta and 13 Jbeta primers were used in PCR. Only in-frame clones appear in the TCRdb table, and some are missing; sequencing was by immunoSEQ multiplex PCR. This repertoire includes roughly 100,000 clones. Germline CDR1 reads SEHNR; CDR2 reads FQNEAQ (reference sequence). V dropped 5 bases and J dropped 0; count of bases not matched to a gene: 13. This CDR3 contains 19 residues. The data originate from a study of cytomegalovirus exposure and HLA in healthy donors. Findings and limits, study-wide: HLA restriction was apparent for most CMV-associated TCR beta chains in a later analysis. The authors considered a cluster of highly shared sequence variants likely to be a sequencing artifact.

This chain links TRBV7-9 with TRBJ2-3; TRBD2 matches at 11 bases. The sequenced material came from PBMCs. This TCR came from a woman in her 30s in good health and CMV-seronegative. The CDR3 nucleotides are TGTGCCAGCAGCCCCCAACTTAGCGGGACTAGCGGTAGCACAGATACGCAGTATTTT. It encodes CASSPQLSGTSGSTDTQYF.